This T cell receptor (beta chain) is from a study of regulatory T cells in long-lasting Graves disease (dated by TCRdb to the early 2020s). Context from the whole study: In the newly diagnosed Graves' disease group, patients had been taking antithyroid drugs for less than 3 months. Persistent Graves' disease patients were compared with newly diagnosed Graves' disease patients by peripheral blood TCR sequencing and RNA sequencing. The study was registered as a clinical trial and conducted in China. TCR sequencing covered some 13 persistent and 20 newly diagnosed Graves' disease patients, around 33 samples in total. General conclusions and limits of the study: Because the primary lesion, thyroid tissue, could not be accessed, the study looked at peripheral blood alone. Compared with newly diagnosed patients, persistent Graves' disease patients had lower TCR Shannon entropy and fewer highly expanded clones, which suggests clonal expansion. Only the TCR beta chain was sequenced and analyzed. The authors noted that the small sample size was a limitation that may lower accuracy. More public clonotypes were shared among persistent patients (approximately 3,000) than among newly diagnosed patients (under 1,000).

Libraries were built with multiplex PCR. Sequencing relied on an Illumina HiSeq 4000. TCR beta libraries were built with iRepertoire HTBI primers and Arm-PCR amplification of CDR3 regions. PCR products were gel purified before sequencing. Regarding the original processing steps: Gene usage analysis of CDR3 amino acid clonotypes used the 62 TRBV and approximately 13 TRBJ segments found across samples. Filtered high-quality paired reads were merged into contigs using COPE and FqMerger. BLAST was used to align contigs to IMGT TRBV, TRBD and TRBJ reference genes, with CDR3 defined following IMGT. Any clonotype with a frequency above 0.1% was classified as a highly expanded clone. Shannon entropy was used to measure repertoire diversity, and the Gini coefficient was used to measure V-J evenness. Clonotypes shared by more than one individual were considered public. Through fastp at Q25 and MiXCR, TCRdb rebuilt clones from the public reads, retaining in-frame beta chains. Rows with one shared CDR3 protein collapse into an entry with the most common genes and DNA. The authors' filters were not applied to this entry. The sample records 400,000 to 500,000 distinct CDR3 sequences, approximately 14% of which are singletons. Clones ranked in the top ten supply approximately 19% of the sample.

The sample holds many counts of this clonotype. This receptor's antigen is unknown. Base-call qualities are not available, and no considerably larger clone is one nucleotide away. Interpreted using the paper, the time point label stands for: newly diagnosed GD, antithyroid drugs for less than 3 months. For both TCR sequencing and RNA sequencing, RNA was extracted from PBMCs in TRIzol. The diagnosis of Graves' disease followed American Thyroid Association guidelines. Patients were recruited from an endocrinology department in Xi'an, China. Each patient gave approximately 10 milliliters of peripheral blood, collected in an EDTA anticoagulant tube. Ficoll Paque Plus density gradient separation was used to isolate PBMCs, and no additional T cell sorting was done. An Agilent 2100 Bioanalyzer and agarose gel were used to check RNA quality, while a NanoDrop 2000 measured RNA concentration. These same data were also listed under a study on T cells in Graves' hyperthyroidism and ophthalmopathy. In that second paper, the authors write: Stable Graves' hyperthyroidism was defined as the absence of progression to ophthalmopathy over 18 months of follow-up. The hyperthyroidism patients were between 18 and 65 years old and newly diagnosed, with a disease duration of less than 2 months. Patients with uncontrolled infections, other autoimmune diseases, pregnancy or lactation were excluded. Diagnoses relied on clinical symptoms, serum thyroxine and TRAb, thyroid ultrasound and orbital computed tomography. The first round of RT-PCR for the TCR CDR3 was performed with the HTBI primer set and the Qiagen OneStep RT-PCR kit. Most expanded thyroid clonotypes (frequency above 0.001) were also detected in blood, suggesting blood repertoires may reflect thyroid immune responses. A model built on a 13 V-J signature distinguished ophthalmopathy from stable hyperthyroidism, reaching 87.88% sensitivity and about 81% specificity in cross-validation and 80%/75% in testing. In validation, progression to ophthalmopathy was predicted by the model with nearly 71% sensitivity and around 76% specificity, a median of roughly six months before onset. To identify TCR V-J signatures that set the groups apart, the researchers used a discovery cohort of 100 or so patients, made up of about 44 with Graves' ophthalmopathy and 57 with stable Graves' hyperthyroidism. An independent validation cohort of fewer than 20 hyperthyroidism patients and 17 patients who later progressed to ophthalmopathy tested prospective prediction of ophthalmopathy. For training and testing, the 100 or so patients in the discovery cohort were randomly divided in a 7:3 ratio. In roughly six Graves' hyperthyroidism patients, the study also compared T-cell repertoires from thyroid tissue with T-cell repertoires from blood. Following sampling, methimazole starting at 30 mg daily was given to hyperthyroidism patients, and high-dose intravenous methylprednisolone was given to ophthalmopathy patients. Libraries were constructed in a second round of multiplex PCR, after which size selection and purification were performed. The libraries were sequenced on an Illumina HiSeq2000 using paired-end 100 bp reads. SOAPnuke was used to process the raw data, with reads discarded if the reads contained adapters or uncalled bases, had a mean Phred below 15, or lacked an exact constant-primer or identifier match. COPE v1.2.5 was used to merge high-quality paired reads, and clonotypes were defined as unique nucleotide sequences. MiTCR v1.1 was used to align the clonotypes against IMGT TRBV, TRBD and TRBJ reference segments. The analysis was restricted to V-J combinations with a frequency above 0.0001, which together covered 99% to 99.2% of the repertoires. The TCS score was defined as the ratio of F50 (clonal expansion) to E x V (chaos), calculated using BLOSUM62-based TCRdist between CDR3 peptides within each V-J. Welch's t-statistics and random forest reduced around 510 V-J features to roughly 13, which were used in a naive Bayes classifier (R e1071). No statistical method was used to fix the sample size in advance, and group allocation was not hidden from the investigators. The paper describes TCR Vbeta CDR3 sequencing of 135 peripheral blood samples, made up of 43 ophthalmopathy patients, 70 to 75 hyperthyroidism patients and some 17 progressor patients.

The specimen was peripheral blood mononuclear cells (PBMCs), collected at new diagnosis, from a patient treated with antithyroid drugs. The TCR originated in a woman between 45 and 65 years old with Graves disease. Donor details come from another sample of the same person, matched by shared clones.

Here the CDR3 is given as CASSSLVRALNTQYF. The nucleotide sequence reads TGTGCCAGCAGTTCCCTGGTGCGGGCGCTAAATACGCAGTATTTT. The chain was built from TRBV28 and TRBJ2-3; the D segment could be TRBD2, given 5 matching bases. The germline V gene gives CDR1 as MDHEN and CDR2 as SYDVKM. The CDR3, from cysteine to phenylalanine, totals 15 residues. Only the CDR3 portion is preserved as DNA: 45 bases, with reading frame beginning at the first base. Deletion took 4 bases off V and 7 bases off J, with a span of 18 bases between the germline ends.